The clone carrying this T cell receptor (beta chain) was seen once. Its target is not known. Germline V gives CDR1 GTSNPN, CDR2 SVGIG (reference sequence). CDR3 size: 16 residues. Unmatched junction bases numbered 9, after V lost 1 base and J lost 3 bases. 60 Vbeta and 13 Jbeta primers were used in PCR. Here immunoSEQ multiplex PCR was the method, and the copy in TCRdb shows in-frame clones only, minus some. The sample shows about 56,000 clones, roughly 80% of them seen only once. This record comes from a study of cytomegalovirus exposure and HLA in healthy donors. Findings and caveats of the study: As a later analysis showed, a missense DCLRE1C variant was linked to trimming of TCR beta V- and J-genes. Productive status was seen about 87% or about 30% of the time for most TCR beta V segments in an earlier analysis.

Donors consisted of healthy bone marrow donors. Sequencing was carried out using PBMCs. The TCR comes from a man aged 40-49 years in good health and CMV-seronegative. V and J are TRBV30 and TRBJ1-5, with TRBD1 matching over 7 bases. CDR3 residues: CAWSGPPGQSNQPQHF. The CDR3 bases are TGTGCCTGGAGTGGGCCCCCGGGACAGTCCAATCAGCCCCAGCATTTT.